A selection of T cell receptor beta chains follows, all from one sample in a study of blood T cell repertoires in COVID-19. Clones were read by immunoSEQ multiplex PCR, and TCRdb kept only the in-frame ones, dropping some. There are 200,000 or so clones in the sample; under 90% occur only once, and around 6.9% lies in the top ten. Sequencing used peripheral blood. These receptors originate from a man aged 55-75 years who had recovered from COVID-19. The CDR3 runs from the conserved cysteine through the conserved F or W. D genes are given only for firm matches. Rows may omit the clone size; those that give it use once, few, many or a size class.

CDR3 protein: CASSGTGARYYGYTF; CDR3 DNA: TGTGCCAGCAGCGGAACAGGGGCTAGGTACTATGGCTACACCTTC; V gene: TRBV5-4; J gene: TRBJ1-2; D gene: TRBD1; clone size: -
CDR3 protein: CASHTTGHSYEQYF; CDR3 DNA: TGTGCCAGCCACACGACAGGGCACTCCTACGAGCAGTACTTC; V gene: TRBV2; J gene: TRBJ2-7; D gene: TRBD1; clone size: few
CDR3 protein: CASRLRQGLNTEAFF; CDR3 DNA: TGTGCCAGCAGGCTCAGACAGGGGTTAAACACTGAAGCTTTCTTT; V gene: TRBV6-6; J gene: TRBJ1-1; D gene: TRBD1; clone size: -
CDR3 protein: CASSVGETGTAKNIQYF; CDR3 DNA: TGTGCCAGCAGCGTAGGGGAGACAGGGACAGCCAAAAACATTCAGTACTTC; V gene: TRBV9; J gene: TRBJ2-4; D gene: TRBD1; clone size: -
CDR3 protein: CAWSVGQYGYTF; CDR3 DNA: TGTGCCTGGAGTGTGGGACAGTATGGCTACACCTTC; V gene: TRBV30; J gene: TRBJ1-2; D gene: TRBD1; clone size: -
CDR3 protein: CASSGWTGGTEEQFF; CDR3 DNA: TGTGCCAGCAGCGGATGGACAGGGGGGACGGAGGAGCAGTTCTTC; V gene: TRBV9; J gene: TRBJ2-1; D gene: TRBD1; clone size: once
CDR3 protein: CASSIDRQNSNQPQHF; CDR3 DNA: TGTGCCAGTAGTATCGATCGACAAAATAGCAATCAGCCCCAGCATTTT; V gene: TRBV19; J gene: TRBJ1-5; D gene: -; clone size: -
CDR3 protein: CATSDFPSSYEQYF; CDR3 DNA: TGTGCCACCAGTGATTTCCCGAGCTCCTACGAGCAGTACTTC; V gene: TRBV24-1; J gene: TRBJ2-7; D gene: -; clone size: -
CDR3 protein: CASSMDTAGDTQYF; CDR3 DNA: TGCGCCAGCAGCATGGACACTGCAGGAGATACGCAGTATTTT; V gene: TRBV5-1; J gene: TRBJ2-3; D gene: -; clone size: once
CDR3 protein: CASSLARETANTGELFF; CDR3 DNA: TGCGCCAGCAGCTTGGCCAGAGAGACAGCGAACACCGGGGAGCTGTTTTTT; V gene: TRBV5-1; J gene: TRBJ2-2; D gene: -; clone size: few
CDR3 protein: CASRQEGYEQYF; CDR3 DNA: TGTGCCAGCAGACAGGAGGGCTACGAGCAGTACTTC; V gene: TRBV7-9; J gene: TRBJ2-7; D gene: -; clone size: few
CDR3 protein: CASRYRGHNYEQYF; CDR3 DNA: TGTGCCAGCAGGTACAGGGGGCACAACTACGAGCAGTACTTC; V gene: TRBV2; J gene: TRBJ2-7; D gene: TRBD1; clone size: -
CDR3 protein: CASSDREGLGELFF; CDR3 DNA: TGCGCCAGCAGCGACCGGGAGGGGCTGGGAGAACTGTTTTTT; V gene: TRBV5-1; J gene: TRBJ1-4; D gene: -; clone size: -
CDR3 protein: CASSPAGGTYNEQFF; CDR3 DNA: TGCGCCAGCAGTCCCGCAGGGGGGACCTACAATGAGCAGTTCTTC; V gene: TRBV5-1; J gene: TRBJ2-1; D gene: -; clone size: -
CDR3 protein: CASSTSGALNTGELFF; CDR3 DNA: TGTGCCAGCAGCACCTCAGGGGCTCTAAACACCGGGGAGCTGTTTTTT; V gene: TRBV7-2; J gene: TRBJ2-2; D gene: -; clone size: -
CDR3 protein: CASSLRWALSYGYTF; CDR3 DNA: TGTGCCAGCAGTTTAAGGTGGGCCCTATCCTATGGCTACACCTTC; V gene: TRBV28; J gene: TRBJ1-2; D gene: -; clone size: -
CDR3 protein: CASSDSGRTDTQYF; CDR3 DNA: TGTGCCAGCAGCGATAGCGGGAGGACAGATACGCAGTATTTT; V gene: TRBV7-9; J gene: TRBJ2-3; D gene: TRBD2; clone size: -